These 30 T cell receptor beta chains came from one sample sequenced in a study of blood T cell repertoires in COVID-19. This table comes from immunoSEQ multiplex PCR, and its TCRdb copy is limited to in-frame clones, with some not included. The sample lists 250,000 to 350,000 clones, 84% occurring once. Sequenced input: peripheral blood. The receptors were gathered from an older person with COVID-19, enrolled during active disease.

The rearrangement uses TRBV7-9 and TRBJ2-7; TRBD1 matches 8 bases. Germline CDR1 reads SEHNR; CDR2 reads FQNEAQ (reference sequence). This CDR3 has 16 amino acids. V shed 5 bases and J 2 bases; nucleotides not matched to a gene: 11. This CDR3 reads CASSPPDRGIPYEQYF. In DNA form, the CDR3 reads TGTGCCAGCAGCCCCCCTGACAGGGGAATCCCCTACGAGCAGTACTTC.

This chain connects TRBV30 to TRBJ1-3; D might be TRBD1 (5 bases). Looked up from germline, CDR1 is GTSNPN and CDR2 is SVGIG (reference sequence). Trimming stripped 1 base from V and 4 bases from J, with 14 bases between. CDR3 size: 15 residues. The CDR3 region is CAWSGGQGGGNTIYF. DNA for the CDR3: TGTGCCTGGAGTGGTGGGCAGGGCGGAGGAAACACCATATATTTT.

The rearrangement uses TRBV5-4 and TRBJ2-3, with D perhaps TRBD2 (6 bases). Germline values: CDR1 SGHNT, CDR2 YYREEE (reference sequence). The ends were cut back, 10 bases at V and 0 bases at J, with 15 bases in the middle. This CDR3 is built from 14 residues. For the CDR3, the DNA is TGTGCCGCCCGTGGGGGGACTAGCACAGATACGCAGTATTTT. Its protein is CAARGGTSTDTQYF. Full variable domain (outside the CDR3, taken from reference TRBV5-4 and TRBJ2-3): ETGVTQSPTHLIKTRGQQVTLRCSSQSGHNTVSWYQQALGQGPQFIFQYYREEENGRGNFPPRFSGLQFPNYSSELNVNALELDDSALYLCAARGGTSTDTQYFGPGTRLTVL.

This clone has only one observation. V usage is TRBV5-1 and J usage is TRBJ1-4; weak D call: TRBD1 (5 bases). The CDR3 has 14 amino acids. Germline CDR1 and CDR2: SGHRS and YFSETQ. Between the trimmed V and J ends, which lost 4 bases and 6 bases, there was a span of 13 bases. The CDR3 spells CASSRGDWDEKLFF. In DNA form, the CDR3 reads TGCGCCAGCAGCCGTGGGGACTGGGATGAAAAACTGTTTTTT.

The chain has TRBV12-2 and TRBJ2-3; the D call in the table, TRBD2, was not verified against the DNA. TRBV12-2 is noted as a pseudogene. The CDR3 length is 18 residues. Written as DNA, the CDR3 is TGTGCAAGTCGCTTAGAACTAGCGGGAGTAACGGCCCCAGGTACGCAGTATTTT. Amino acids: CASRLELAGVTAPGTQYF.

The chain links TRBV10-3 to TRBJ2-5, with 11 bases fitting TRBD2. V lost 6 bases to trimming and J lost 1 base; unmatched junction nucleotides: 7. CDR1 is ENHRY, CDR2 SYGVKD, per germline. The length of the CDR3 is 16 residues. CDR3 in DNA: TGTGCCATCAGCCCCGAACTAGCGGGGGTCCAAGAGACCCAGTACTTC. It specifies CAISPELAGVQETQYF.

The chain recombines TRBV6-5 with TRBJ1-2, with TRBD1 matching over 10 bases. V was pared by 4 bases and J by 6 bases, with 2 bases of the junction left unmatched. The length of the CDR3 is 13 residues. Germline-derived CDR1 and CDR2 are MNHEY and SVGAGI. CDR3 in amino acids: CASSLGQGDGYTF. CDR3 nucleotide sequence: TGTGCCAGCAGTTTAGGACAGGGGGATGGCTACACCTTC.

Concerning this clone: One junction end disagrees with the germline gene, perhaps due to a read error. J is TRBJ2-5 and V is TRBV7-2; 9 bases are a match to TRBD2. Per the germline V gene, CDR1 is SGHTA and CDR2 is FQGNSA. The CDR3 contains 14 residues. The CDR3 region has the DNA TGTGCCAGCCGGCGAAGCGGGGGGCAAGAGCCCCAGTACTTC. This gives the protein CASRRSGGQEPQYF.

This chain uses TRBV5-8 with TRBJ1-4, with 8 bases lining up with TRBD1. Germline V gene data show CDR1 as SGHTS and CDR2 as YDEGEE. The J segment lost 8 bases and the V segment lost 0 bases, leaving 6 bases of the junction unmatched. The CDR3 totals 15 residues. CDR3 sequence (DNA): TGTGCCAGCAGCTTGGCGGACAGGGCGGGAGAAAAACTGTTTTTT. The encoded protein is CASSLADRAGEKLFF.

The rearrangement uses TRBV11-2 and TRBJ2-7, with a possible D match to TRBD2 (5 bases). Germline-derived CDR1 and CDR2 are SGHAT and FQNNGV. The CDR3 contains 15 residues. V lost 5 bases, J lost 2 bases, and 16 bases lay in between. CDR3 region: CASSDSTGGPYEQYF. In DNA form, the CDR3 reads TGTGCCAGCAGCGATTCGACCGGAGGACCCTACGAGCAGTACTTC.

V is TRBV4-1 and J is TRBJ1-3, with D possibly matching TRBD1 (5 bases). This CDR3 is 15 amino acids long. Germline CDR1 MGHRA, CDR2 YSYEKL. Trimming pared 3 bases from V and 4 bases from J, leaving 13 bases between. The DNA for the CDR3 is TGCGCCAGCAGCCAGGTCACGGGGGTCGGAAACACCATATATTTT. Protein sequence: CASSQVTGVGNTIYF.

This clone was found once. The same CDR3 arises from other DNA sequences in this sample as well. V gene TRBV29-1 combines with J gene TRBJ1-5; 8 bases match TRBD1. The CDR3 runs to 13 residues. Germline CDR1 is SQVTM and CDR2 is ANQGSEA. Unmatched junction bases numbered 5, after V lost 6 bases and J lost 4 bases. The CDR3 bases are TGCAGCGTCGCCAACAGGGGGAATCAGCCCCAGCATTTT. It yields the protein CSVANRGNQPQHF.

This sequence joins TRBV29-1 and TRBJ1-1, with 10 bases lining up with TRBD1. CDR3 size: 12 residues. J lost 10 bases, V lost 7 bases, and 9 bases had no gene match. Germline V gene sequence: CDR1 SQVTM, CDR2 ANQGSEA. The CDR3 nucleotides read TGCAGCGGGGGACAGGGGATTAGGGTAGCTTTCTTT. This codes for CSGGQGIRVAFF.

V usage is TRBV4-1 and J usage is TRBJ1-1, with TRBD1 as a possible D gene (6 bases). The CDR3 contains 15 residues. In germline, CDR1 is MGHRA, CDR2 YSYEKL. V was pared by 4 bases and J by 3 bases, with 15 bases between. As DNA, the CDR3 is TGCGCCAGCAGCCCACCGGCCGGGGGGCACACTGAAGCTTTCTTT. It specifies CASSPPAGGHTEAFF.

In regard to this clone: Its ends do not fully match the called genes, so a read error is possible. The chain links TRBV7-9 to TRBJ2-7, with 10 nucleotides matching TRBD2. Germline lookup yields CDR1 SEHNR and CDR2 FQNEAQ (reference sequence). This CDR3 is built from 14 residues. In nucleotides, the CDR3 is TGTGCCAGCAGCCTAGCGGGAGTGGCATACGAGCAGTACTTC. This gives the protein CASSLAGVAYEQYF.

The genes are TRBV30 and TRBJ1-2; a weak D match, TRBD1 (5 bases). This CDR3 contains 15 residues. With 5 bases removed from V and 4 bases from J, the gap between germline ends came to 20 bases. Germline lookup yields CDR1 GTSNPN and CDR2 SVGIG (reference sequence). For the CDR3, the DNA is TGTGCCTGGGACGGGGGTTTGGAAACAGGCTATGGCTACACCTTC. Its protein is CAWDGGLETGYGYTF.

This chain uses TRBV19 with TRBJ1-5; the match to TRBD1 covers 7 bases. Germline V gives CDR1 LNHDA, CDR2 SQIVND (reference sequence). After removal of 5 bases from V and 6 bases from J, the junction contained 10 bases not matched to a gene. The CDR3 consists of 15 residues. CDR3 protein: CASSASDRAVQPQHF. The CDR3 DNA reads TGTGCCAGTAGTGCCTCTGACAGGGCGGTTCAGCCCCAGCATTTT.

This clone occurred a few times. The V call is TRBV5-1, the J call TRBJ1-1, with D possibly matching TRBD1 (5 bases). Germline V lookup: CDR1 SGHRS, CDR2 YFSETQ. This CDR3 spans 12 amino acids. Trimming cost V 4 bases and J 5 bases, with 9 bases left between them. As DNA, the CDR3 is TGCGCCAGCAGCGGGGGGGAAACTGAAGCTTTCTTT. It codes for CASSGGETEAFF.

This rearrangement joins TRBV15 to TRBJ1-6, with TRBD1 matching over 7 bases. With V trimmed by 5 bases and J by 7 bases, 2 bases remained unmatched. The germline CDR1 and CDR2 sequences are LNHNV and YYDKDF (reference sequence). This CDR3 contains 13 residues. In DNA, the CDR3 is TGTGCCACCAGCCCGGGACAGAATTCACCCCTCCACTTT. The encoded protein is CATSPGQNSPLHF.

The V and J genes are TRBV18 and TRBJ2-7; maybe TRBD2 (6 bases). Trimming stripped 4 bases from V and 1 base from J, with 8 bases between. The germline CDR1 and CDR2 sequences are KGHSH and LQKENI. CDR3 length: 13 amino acids. CDR3 coding DNA: TGTGCCAGCTCACGGGGGACTTCCTACGAGCAGTACTTC. As protein: CASSRGTSYEQYF. The whole variable domain, filled in from reference TRBV18 and TRBJ2-7, reads NAGVMQNPRHLVRRRGQEARLRCSPMKGHSHVYWYRQLPEEGLKFMVYLQKENIIDESGMPKERFSAEFPKEGPSILRIQQVVRGDSAAYFCASSRGTSYEQYFGPGTRLTVT.

J is TRBJ1-2 and V is TRBV19; tentative D call: TRBD1 (5 bases). This CDR3 has 16 amino acids. V lost 3 bases to trimming and J lost 7 bases, with 21 bases between them. Germline V CDR1 and CDR2: LNHDA, SQIVND (reference sequence). CDR3 sequence: CASSIVGSGWVRGYTF. The CDR3 DNA follows: TGTGCCAGTAGTATTGTCGGTTCAGGGTGGGTTCGTGGCTACACCTTC.

V gene TRBV5-5 combines with J gene TRBJ1-3; 10 nucleotides align to TRBD1. The CDR3 has 15 amino acids. CDR1 and CDR2 from the germline V gene are SGHKS and YYEKEE (reference sequence). Unmatched junction bases numbered 9, after V lost 4 bases and J lost 8 bases. The CDR3 region has the DNA TGTGCCAGCAGCCCTAGACAGGGGGCTGGGGACACCATATATTTT. This gives the protein CASSPRQGAGDTIYF. The full variable domain, with the rest looked up from reference TRBV5-5 and TRBJ1-3, is DAGVTQSPTHLIKTRGQQVTLRCSPISGHKSVSWYQQVLGQGPQFIFQYYEKEERGRGNFPDRFSARQFPNYSSELNVNALLLGDSALYLCASSPRQGAGDTIYFGEGSWLTVV.

The J gene is TRBJ2-5, the V gene TRBV7-2; a weak D match, TRBD2 (6 bases). V shed 3 bases and J shed 2 bases, with 13 bases lying between them. CDR1 SGHTA and CDR2 FQGNSA come from the germline V gene. The CDR3 runs 15 residues. The CDR3: CASSFQLGGQETQYF. The CDR3 coding sequence is TGTGCCAGCAGCTTCCAATTGGGAGGACAAGAGACCCAGTACTTC.

The chain recombines TRBV11-1 with TRBJ2-6; the match to TRBD2 covers 7 bases. The CDR3 contains 16 residues. From germline, CDR1 is SGHAT and CDR2 FQDESV (reference sequence). V lost 3 bases, J lost 2 bases, and 4 bases stayed unmatched. The CDR3 DNA reads as TGTGCCAGCAGCTTCCTCGCGGGAGCTGGGGCCAACGTCCTGACTTTC. Translation: CASSFLAGAGANVLTF.

The chain carries TRBV14 and TRBJ1-6, with no clear D. Trimming removed 1 base at V and 6 bases at J, with 10 bases between. Germline V lookup: CDR1 SGHDN, CDR2 FVKESK. CDR3 length: 15 amino acids. Here the CDR3 DNA reads TGTGCCAGCAGCCAAGCAGGAGGAGGTAATTCACCCCTCCACTTT. As protein: CASSQAGGGNSPLHF.

The genes are TRBV5-1 and TRBJ1-6; D not certain. CDR1 and CDR2 (germline): SGHRS, YFSETQ. V gave up 4 bases and J gave up 6 bases, with 11 bases separating them. The CDR3 sequence is 14 residues long. In nucleotides, the CDR3 is TGCGCCAGCAGCCCCGGAGGAGGTAATTCACCCCTCCACTTT. Its translation is CASSPGGGNSPLHF. The full variable domain, completed using reference TRBV5-1 and TRBJ1-6, is KAGVTQTPRYLIKTRGQQVTLSCSPISGHRSVSWYQQTPGQGLQFLFEYFSETQRNKGNFPGRFSGRQFSNSRSEMNVSTLELGDSALYLCASSPGGGNSPLHFGNGTRLTVT.

The chain recombines TRBV14 with TRBJ1-2; 8 positions agree with TRBD1. The V segment lost 1 base and the J segment 4 bases; nucleotides outside the gene matches: 5. This CDR3 is 15 amino acids long. Germline-derived CDR1 and CDR2 are SGHDN and FVKESK. CDR3 bases: TGTGCCAGCAGCCAAGTTCCAGGGGGCCCCTATGGCTACACCTTC. This encodes CASSQVPGGPYGYTF.

The chain recombines TRBV6-2 or TRBV6-3 with TRBJ2-5; D may be TRBD2 (6 bases). The CDR3 spans 18 residues. V was trimmed by 0 bases and J by 4 bases, leaving 21 bases between them. The germline V gene has CDR1 MNHEY and CDR2 SVGEGT. CDR3: CASSYSTIADGRRETQYF. The DNA of the CDR3 is TGTGCCAGCAGTTACTCTACTATAGCGGACGGTCGAAGAGAGACCCAGTACTTC.

The V call is TRBV20-1, the J call TRBJ1-5; D unresolved. CDR3 length: 12 residues. Germline lookup yields CDR1 DFQATT and CDR2 SNEGSKA (reference sequence). Trimming cost V 3 bases and J 2 bases, with 5 bases left between them. The CDR3 nucleotides read TGCAGTGCTAGTCGGGGCAATCAGCCCCAGCATTTT. Its protein is CSASRGNQPQHF.

DNA for the CDR3: TGTGCCAGCAGCCCGGACAGGACGAACTATGGCTACACCTTC. Its protein product is CASSPDRTNYGYTF. V gene TRBV7-2 combines with J gene TRBJ1-2; 7 bases are shared with TRBD1. V gave up 5 bases and J gave up 2 bases; unmatched junction bases: 5. The CDR3 is 14 amino acids. Germline CDR1 SGHTA, CDR2 FQGNSA.